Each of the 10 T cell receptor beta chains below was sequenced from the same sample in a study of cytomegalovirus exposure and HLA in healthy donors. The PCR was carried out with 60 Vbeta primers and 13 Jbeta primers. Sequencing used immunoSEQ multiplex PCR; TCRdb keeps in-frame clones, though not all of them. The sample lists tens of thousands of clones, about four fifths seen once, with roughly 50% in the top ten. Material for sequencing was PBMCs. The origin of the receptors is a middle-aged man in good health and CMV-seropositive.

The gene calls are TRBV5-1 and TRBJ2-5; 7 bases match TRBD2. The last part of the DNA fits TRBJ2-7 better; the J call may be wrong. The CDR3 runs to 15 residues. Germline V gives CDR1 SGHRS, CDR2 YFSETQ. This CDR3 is CASSPGGLGTYEQYF. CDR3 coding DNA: TGCGCCAGCAGCCCGGGGGGACTGGGGACCTACGAGCAGTACTTC.

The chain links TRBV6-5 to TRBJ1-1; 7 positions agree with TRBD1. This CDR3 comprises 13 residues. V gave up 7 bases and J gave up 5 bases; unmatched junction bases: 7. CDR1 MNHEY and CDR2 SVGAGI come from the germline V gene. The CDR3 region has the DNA TGTGCCAGCAAGACGGACAGGCGGACTGAAGCTTTCTTT. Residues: CASKTDRRTEAFF.

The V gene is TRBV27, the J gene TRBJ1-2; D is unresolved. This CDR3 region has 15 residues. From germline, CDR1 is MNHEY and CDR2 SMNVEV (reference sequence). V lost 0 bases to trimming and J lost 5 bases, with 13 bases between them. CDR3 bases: TGTGCCAGCAGTTTATCGATGTGGGCAGAATATGGCTACACCTTC. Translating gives CASSLSMWAEYGYTF.

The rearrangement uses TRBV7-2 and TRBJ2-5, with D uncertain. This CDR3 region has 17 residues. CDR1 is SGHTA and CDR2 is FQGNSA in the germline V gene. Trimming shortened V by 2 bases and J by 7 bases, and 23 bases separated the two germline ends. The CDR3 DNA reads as TGTGCCAGCAGCTTATCGGTGGGCGAAAGGCTAACACCGACCCAGTACTTC. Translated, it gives CASSLSVGERLTPTQYF.

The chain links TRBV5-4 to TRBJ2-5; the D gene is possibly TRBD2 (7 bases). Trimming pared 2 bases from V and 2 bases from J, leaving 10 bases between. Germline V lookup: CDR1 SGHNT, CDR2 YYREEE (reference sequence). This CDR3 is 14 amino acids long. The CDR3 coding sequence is TGTGCCAGCAGCTTAGCGGGACAACAAGAGACCCAGTACTTC. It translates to CASSLAGQQETQYF.

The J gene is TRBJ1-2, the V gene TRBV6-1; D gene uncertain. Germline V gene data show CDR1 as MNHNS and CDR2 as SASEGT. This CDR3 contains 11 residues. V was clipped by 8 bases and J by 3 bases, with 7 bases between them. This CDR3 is CASRRDYGYTF. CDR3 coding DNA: TGTGCCAGCCGGAGGGACTATGGCTACACCTTC.

CDR3 nucleotide sequence: TGCAGCGTCGACAGGGTGGGGTACACTGAAGCTTTCTTT. The encoded protein is CSVDRVGYTEAFF. V usage is TRBV29-1 and J usage is TRBJ1-1; TRBD1 matches at 7 bases. Trimming took 6 bases from V and 3 from J; bases not matched to a gene: 7. Germline values: CDR1 SQVTM, CDR2 ANQGSEA. CDR3 size: 13 residues.

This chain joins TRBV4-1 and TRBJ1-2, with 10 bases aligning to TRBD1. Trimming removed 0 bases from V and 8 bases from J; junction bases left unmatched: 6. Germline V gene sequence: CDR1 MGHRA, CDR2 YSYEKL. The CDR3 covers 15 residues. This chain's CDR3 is CASSQDGTGAGGYTF. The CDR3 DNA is TGCGCCAGCAGCCAAGATGGGACAGGGGCCGGAGGCTACACCTTC.

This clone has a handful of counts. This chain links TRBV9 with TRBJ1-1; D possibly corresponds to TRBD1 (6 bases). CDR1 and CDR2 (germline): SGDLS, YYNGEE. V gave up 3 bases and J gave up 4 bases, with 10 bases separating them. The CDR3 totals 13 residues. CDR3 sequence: CASSDTGSTEAFF. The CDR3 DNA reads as TGTGCCAGCAGCGACACAGGGAGCACTGAAGCTTTCTTT.

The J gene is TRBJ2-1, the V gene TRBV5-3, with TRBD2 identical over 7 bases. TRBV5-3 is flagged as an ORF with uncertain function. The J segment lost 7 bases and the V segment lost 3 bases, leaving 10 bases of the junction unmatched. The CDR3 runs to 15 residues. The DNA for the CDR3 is TGTGCCAGAAGCTGGACTAGTCATCAACGTAATGAGCAGTTCTTC. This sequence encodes CARSWTSHQRNEQFF.